This T cell receptor (beta chain) was obtained from a study of shared T cell receptors in the human thymus. The V gene lost 2 bases and the J gene lost 2 bases, with 16 bases spanning the gap. The germline gives CDR1 LNHNV, CDR2 YYDKDF (reference sequence). The CDR3 is made up of 16 amino acids. This table comes from immunoSEQ multiplex PCR, and its TCRdb copy is limited to in-frame clones, with some not included. The repertoire holds hundreds of thousands of clones, around 87% seen once, with about 0.0094% in the top ten. These data were also reused for a study on human thymus T cells.

This TCR derives from a boy in the first two years of life with a congenital heart defect. The genes are TRBV15 and TRBJ2-7; D unclear. The specimen sequenced was thymocytes. The CDR3 coding sequence is TGTGCCACCAGCAGAAATGCCCTGCACTCAACCTACGAGCAGTACTTC. It is translated as CATSRNALHSTYEQYF.